One and the same sample provided the 2 T cell receptor beta chains below, sequenced in a study of vaccination and CD4 T cells after COVID-19. Time point: late sampling 161 to 241 days after vaccination in a few convalescent patients. TCRdb used MiXCR to reprocess the PCR reads, holding one entry per CDR3 protein. The sample has 26,000 or so distinct CDR3 sequences, approximately 53% seen once. The material was CD4+ T cells from blood, obtained about 7 months after SARS-CoV-2 vaccination. These receptors came from a human donor who had recovered from COVID-19.

This clonotype was seen only a few times. The chain uses TRBV6-5 and TRBJ2-1; the D is unclear. This CDR3 has 13 residues. Germline CDR1 is MNHEY and CDR2 is SVGAGI. Trimming took off 2 bases at V and 4 bases at J, with 6 bases between the two ends. CDR3 nucleotides: TGTGCCAGCAGTTACGGCGTTTACAATGAGCAGTTCTTC. Its protein is CASSYGVYNEQFF.

The chain has TRBV19 and TRBJ1-5; D is perhaps TRBD1 (5 bases). Germline lookup yields CDR1 LNHDA and CDR2 SQIVND (reference sequence). Between the trimmed V and J ends, which lost 6 bases and 2 bases, there was a span of 14 bases. There are 15 residues in the CDR3. The CDR3 protein is CASSHALGGNQPQHF. The CDR3 bases are TGTGCCAGTAGCCATGCATTAGGGGGCAATCAGCCCCAGCATTTT.